This T cell receptor beta chain stems from a study of long-term antiretroviral therapy in people with HIV. Looking at the study overall: Collection of the earliest samples took place about a decade ahead of the 2015 immediate-ART recommendation.

Study conclusions and caveats: Transplant-donor-level diversity was not reached after ART, though diversity increased. Nothing was known about ART adherence, viral resistance or changes in therapy.

On this clone itself: Its target is not known.

The V end lost 5 bases, the J end lost 8 bases, and 15 bases lay between the germline ends. The length of the CDR3 is 14 residues. Per germline, CDR1 SEHNR and CDR2 FQNEAQ (reference sequence). Samples held roughly 0.9-10 million cryopreserved PBMC before DNA extraction. At the survey level, the v3.0 immunoSEQ assay was run. Some clones are missing from TCRdb's copy, which holds only in-frame ones; the method was immunoSEQ multiplex PCR. The table lists roughly 30,000 clones, 80% to 90% of them singletons. The source of this sequence is a man between 18 and 35 years old with HIV. The sample was unsorted PBMCs, taken 0.8 years before starting antiretroviral therapy. The rearrangement links TRBV7-9 to TRBJ1-4; the D is unclear. The DNA of the CDR3 is TGTGCCAGCAGCCTCGGCGAGGTTAGCGAAAAACTGTTTTTT. It specifies CASSLGEVSEKLFF.